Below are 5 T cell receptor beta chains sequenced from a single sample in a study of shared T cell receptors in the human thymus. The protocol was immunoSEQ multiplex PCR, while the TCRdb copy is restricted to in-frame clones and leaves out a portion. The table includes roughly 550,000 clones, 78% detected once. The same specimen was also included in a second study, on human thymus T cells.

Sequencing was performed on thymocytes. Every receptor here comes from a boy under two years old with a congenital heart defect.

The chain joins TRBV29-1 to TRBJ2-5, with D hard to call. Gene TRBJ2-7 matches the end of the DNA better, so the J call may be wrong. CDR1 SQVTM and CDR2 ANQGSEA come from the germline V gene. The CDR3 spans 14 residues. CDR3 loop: CSGCFLRGCDEQYF. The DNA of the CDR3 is TGCAGCGGGTGCTTTTTAAGAGGATGCGACGAGCAGTACTTC.

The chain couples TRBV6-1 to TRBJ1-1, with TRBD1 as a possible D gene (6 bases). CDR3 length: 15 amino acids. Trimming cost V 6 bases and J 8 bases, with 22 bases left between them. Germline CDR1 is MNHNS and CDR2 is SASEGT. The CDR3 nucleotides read TGTGCCAGCAGAGAGGAACTCCCCAGGGGCAAAGAAGCTTTCTTT. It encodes CASREELPRGKEAFF.

The CDR3 bases are TGTGCCAGCAGCCGAGACAGGGCCGTGAGGAATGAGCAGTTCTTC. This gives the protein CASSRDRAVRNEQFF. This chain connects TRBV6-6 to TRBJ2-1; 7 bases are a match to TRBD1. V dropped 6 bases and J dropped 7; count of bases not matched to a gene: 12. CDR3 length: 15 residues. The germline V gene has CDR1 MNHNY and CDR2 SVGAGI (reference sequence).

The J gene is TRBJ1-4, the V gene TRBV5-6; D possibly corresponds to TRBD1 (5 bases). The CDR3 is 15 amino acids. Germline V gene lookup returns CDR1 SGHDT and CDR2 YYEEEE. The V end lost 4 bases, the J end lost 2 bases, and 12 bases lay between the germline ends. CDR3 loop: CASSPRQRTNEKLFF. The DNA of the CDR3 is TGTGCCAGCAGCCCTAGACAGAGGACTAATGAAAAACTGTTTTTT.

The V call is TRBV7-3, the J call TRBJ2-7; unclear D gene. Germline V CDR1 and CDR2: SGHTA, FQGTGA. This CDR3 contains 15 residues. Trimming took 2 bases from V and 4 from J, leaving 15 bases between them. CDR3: CASSLLPEMIYEQYF. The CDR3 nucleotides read TGTGCCAGCAGCTTACTCCCGGAGATGATATACGAGCAGTACTTC.